This T cell receptor (beta chain) was identified in a study of radiotherapy plus CTLA-4 blockade in lung cancer. Germline V lookup: CDR1 LNHDA, CDR2 SQIVND (reference sequence). This CDR3 is 19 amino acids long. V was clipped by 4 bases and J by 0 bases; unmatched bases: 10. The data were produced by immunoSEQ multiplex PCR, yet TCRdb's version contains in-frame clones alone and is incomplete. Among about 50,000 clones listed, roughly four fifths were seen once. V is TRBV19 and J is TRBJ2-2; 11 bases are a match to TRBD2. The sequence derives from a human donor with non-small cell lung cancer whose response to radiotherapy plus ipilimumab could not be evaluated. The source was peripheral blood, collected from a patient treated with radiotherapy plus ipilimumab. The CDR3 loop reads CASSTGLAGRFSNTGELFF. For the CDR3, the DNA is TGTGCCAGTAGTACCGGACTAGCGGGTCGTTTTTCGAACACCGGGGAGCTGTTTTTT.